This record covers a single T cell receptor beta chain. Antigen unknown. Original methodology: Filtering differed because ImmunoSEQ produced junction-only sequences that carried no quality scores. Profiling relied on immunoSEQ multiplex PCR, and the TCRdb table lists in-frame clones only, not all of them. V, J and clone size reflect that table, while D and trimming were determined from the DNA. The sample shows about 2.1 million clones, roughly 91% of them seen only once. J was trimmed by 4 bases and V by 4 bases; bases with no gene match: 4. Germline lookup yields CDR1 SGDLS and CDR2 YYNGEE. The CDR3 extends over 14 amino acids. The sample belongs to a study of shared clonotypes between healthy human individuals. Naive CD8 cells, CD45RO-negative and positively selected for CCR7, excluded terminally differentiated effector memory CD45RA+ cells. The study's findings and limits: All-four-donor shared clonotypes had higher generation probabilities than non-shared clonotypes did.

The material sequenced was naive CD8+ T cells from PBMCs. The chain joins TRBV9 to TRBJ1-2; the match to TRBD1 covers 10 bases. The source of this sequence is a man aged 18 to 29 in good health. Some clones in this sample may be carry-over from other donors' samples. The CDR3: CASSTGDRGYGYTF. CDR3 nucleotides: TGTGCCAGCAGCACAGGGGACAGGGGCTATGGCTACACCTTC. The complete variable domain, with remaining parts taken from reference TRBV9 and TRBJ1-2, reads DSGVTQTPKHLITATGQRVTLRCSPRSGDLSVYWYQQSLDQGLQFLIQYYNGEERAKGNILERFSAQQFPDLHSELNLSSLELGDSALYFCASSTGDRGYGYTFGSGTRLTVV.